These T cell receptor beta chains were read from a single sample in a study of early T cells in non-severe SARS-CoV-2 infection. TCRdb independently ran MiXCR on the 5' RACE reads; one entry per CDR3 protein. The data contain tens of thousands of distinct CDR3 sequences, 7% to 8% of them singletons. The specimen was whole blood. The receptor set was obtained from an adult who was a healthcare worker with PCR-confirmed SARS-CoV-2 infection or an uninfected control (not recorded which). Both conserved end residues are trimmed from each CDR3. Fields, in order: CDR3 protein, V gene, clone size. Not every row has a clone size; where given, it reads once, few, many or a size class.

cdr3_aa: SARPPPGQGNGDEQF
v_call: TRBV20-1
clone_size: few

cdr3_aa: ASLRQGAEGEQY
v_call: TRBV12-3/TRBV12-4
clone_size: many

cdr3_aa: ASSQDEKRHTSYEQY
v_call: TRBV4-3
clone_size: many

cdr3_aa: SAQEAQY
v_call: TRBV20-1
clone_size: -

cdr3_aa: ASSGMGEQY
v_call: TRBV9
clone_size: -

cdr3_aa: ASSHSPISYNEQF
v_call: TRBV14
clone_size: -

cdr3_aa: ASSSLHGTGVAEQY
v_call: TRBV18
clone_size: few

cdr3_aa: ASSRGQGAFLDTQY
v_call: TRBV5-6
clone_size: many

cdr3_aa: ASHGGGAFVEQY
v_call: TRBV6-2/TRBV6-3
clone_size: few

cdr3_aa: ASSLVQAYEQY
v_call: TRBV7-2
clone_size: many

cdr3_aa: ASSLQTGFNSPLH
v_call: TRBV28
clone_size: many

cdr3_aa: ASSFLRNTEAF
v_call: TRBV5-1
clone_size: few

cdr3_aa: ASSEGRREKLF
v_call: TRBV7-6
clone_size: few

cdr3_aa: ASSLGAHSSYNEQF
v_call: TRBV11-2
clone_size: many

cdr3_aa: ASSLLSQGIWY
v_call: TRBV28
clone_size: many

cdr3_aa: ASSLETQY
v_call: TRBV2
clone_size: -

cdr3_aa: ASSLYRAFVQF
v_call: TRBV12-3/TRBV12-4
clone_size: few

cdr3_aa: ASREGYTEAF
v_call: TRBV6-2/TRBV6-3
clone_size: many

cdr3_aa: ASSQESDSVYT
v_call: TRBV4-2
clone_size: many

cdr3_aa: ASSRTGVLNTGELF
v_call: TRBV12-3/TRBV12-4
clone_size: few

cdr3_aa: ASRSQGKLF
v_call: TRBV27
clone_size: many

cdr3_aa: ASSFGSGTDTQY
v_call: TRBV5-1
clone_size: -

cdr3_aa: ASNRDVSYEQY
v_call: TRBV7-9
clone_size: -

cdr3_aa: SASYGPDTQY
v_call: TRBV29-1
clone_size: few

cdr3_aa: ASKTLGTKGYT
v_call: TRBV27
clone_size: many

cdr3_aa: ASPKGGSPKNYEQY
v_call: TRBV6-5
clone_size: many

cdr3_aa: ASSPRQGRRSYGYT
v_call: TRBV9
clone_size: many

cdr3_aa: ASSSKDRATTEAF
v_call: TRBV5-1
clone_size: many

cdr3_aa: ASSSPVYEQY
v_call: TRBV6-2/TRBV6-3
clone_size: many

cdr3_aa: ASSRTGIGEAF
v_call: TRBV14
clone_size: many

cdr3_aa: SAMTDRQETQY
v_call: TRBV29-1
clone_size: -

cdr3_aa: SVEGQSSGTDTQY
v_call: TRBV29-1
clone_size: many

cdr3_aa: ASSPVGTGELF
v_call: TRBV6-2/TRBV6-3
clone_size: few

cdr3_aa: ASSPQTGNNEQF
v_call: TRBV7-8
clone_size: many

cdr3_aa: ASSGGGPQY
v_call: TRBV27
clone_size: -

cdr3_aa: ASSPQGGTDTQY
v_call: TRBV18
clone_size: -

cdr3_aa: ASSLRRQGVNTEAF
v_call: TRBV5-1
clone_size: few

cdr3_aa: ASSQQPYSGDGTDTQY
v_call: TRBV4-3
clone_size: many

cdr3_aa: ASSIGLAGGLYNEQF
v_call: TRBV19
clone_size: many

cdr3_aa: VSSPYVADPIYNEQF
v_call: TRBV7-2
clone_size: -

cdr3_aa: ASSEWNRATEAF
v_call: TRBV6-1
clone_size: many

cdr3_aa: ASSESVGTSGNTIY
v_call: TRBV10-1
clone_size: few

cdr3_aa: ASAADHYNEQF
v_call: TRBV6-4
clone_size: -

cdr3_aa: ASVDRVGYEQY
v_call: TRBV6-2/TRBV6-3
clone_size: -

cdr3_aa: SVEENYGYT
v_call: TRBV29-1
clone_size: many

cdr3_aa: ASSNAGYNEQF
v_call: TRBV10-1
clone_size: many

cdr3_aa: ASSRLLMNTEAF
v_call: TRBV27
clone_size: few

cdr3_aa: ASSPSAGADTGELF
v_call: TRBV9
clone_size: many

cdr3_aa: ASNRDPDEQY
v_call: TRBV6-1
clone_size: -

cdr3_aa: SAKTGPLNTEAF
v_call: TRBV20-1
clone_size: few

cdr3_aa: ASSQGPYEQY
v_call: TRBV28
clone_size: many

cdr3_aa: SARLLAGATGTGELF
v_call: TRBV20-1
clone_size: few